This T cell receptor beta chain was obtained from a study of CD8+ T cells in alopecia areata. General study points: With tofacitinib ongoing, many expanded lesional clones persisted in both scalp and blood.

In each case, RNA was isolated and then reverse transcribed into cDNA as the sequencing template. The repertoire was sequenced with immunoSEQ multiplex PCR; TCRdb's copy has only in-frame clones and lacks some. This table has a few hundred thousand clones, under 75% appearing once. Treatment described: oral pan-JAK inhibitor, 5-10 mg twice daily. Trimming took 2 bases from V and 0 from J; bases not matched to a gene: 0. Germline lookup yields CDR1 MNHEY and CDR2 SVGAGI. The CDR3 covers 15 residues. With regard to this clone: The antigen remains unidentified.

The clonotype was recovered from a human donor with alopecia areata. Sample: CD4+ T cells sorted from blood, taken at week 4, from a patient treated with tofacitinib. The rearrangement links TRBV6-5 to TRBJ1-4, with 7 bases fitting TRBD1. The CDR3 spells CASSYDRATNEKLFF. The DNA for the CDR3 is TGTGCCAGCAGTTACGACAGGGCAACTAATGAAAAACTGTTTTTT.